The 13 T cell receptor beta chains below come from one sample, sequenced in a study of siplizumab effects on memory and regulatory T cells. Measured with immunoSEQ multiplex PCR; TCRdb has only the in-frame clones, and not every one. The data contain 20,000 or so clones, over 35% of them singletons. These TCRs are of unknown antigen specificity. Researchers maintained the mixed lymphocyte reaction cells in coculture at 37°C for 6 days. The specimen was CFSE-low (dividing) CD4+ T cells sorted from an allogeneic mixed lymphocyte reaction. The source is a human donor in good health; the cells came from an allogeneic mixed lymphocyte reaction. Some clones in this sample may be carry-over from other donors' samples.

This clone has ten or more counts. The chain employs TRBV15 and TRBJ2-3; D unresolved. This CDR3 region has 14 residues. V was clipped by 0 bases and J by 4 bases, with 8 bases between them. Germline values: CDR1 LNHNV, CDR2 YYDKDF (reference sequence). The CDR3 nucleotides read TGTGCCACCAGCAGAGATCGGGTTCCAGATACGCAGTATTTT. Protein product: CATSRDRVPDTQYF.

V and J are TRBV6-6 and TRBJ1-5, with D uncertain. Germline V lookup: CDR1 MNHNY, CDR2 SVGAGI (reference sequence). Deletions cut 0 bases from V and 9 bases from J, with 9 bases between. This CDR3 comprises 13 residues. Here the CDR3 reads CASSYSASLPQHF. In DNA form, the CDR3 reads TGTGCCAGCAGTTACTCGGCATCGTTGCCCCAGCATTTT.

The chain links TRBV5-1 to TRBJ2-7, with D maybe TRBD1 (6 bases). CDR1 and CDR2 (germline): SGHRS, YFSETQ. The V end was cut by 0 bases, the J end by 1 base, with 14 bases between. CDR3 length: 16 amino acids. The CDR3 coding sequence is TGCGCCAGCAGCTTGGGACAGGCTAAGTTTTCCTACGAGCAGTACTTC. This translates into CASSLGQAKFSYEQYF.

There are a few counts of this clone. The chain employs TRBV25-1 and TRBJ2-1; the D is unclear. The CDR3 sequence is 16 residues long. V was trimmed by 5 bases and J by 4 bases, leaving 18 bases between them. The V gene's germline CDR1 is MGHDK and CDR2 SYGVNS. The CDR3, as DNA: TGTGCCAGCAGTCACACTCGGGCAGCTAGATACAATGAGCAGTTCTTC. Translation gives CASSHTRAARYNEQFF.

V gene TRBV5-4 combines with J gene TRBJ1-2, with a possible D match to TRBD1 (5 bases). The germline CDR1 and CDR2 sequences are SGHNT and YYREEE (reference sequence). The CDR3 consists of 13 residues. V dropped 0 bases and J dropped 4 bases, with 7 bases sitting between them. The CDR3 DNA follows: TGTGCCAGCAGCTTGGACAGGTTCTATGGCTACACCTTC. Its translation: CASSLDRFYGYTF.

This clone has more than one count but fewer than ten. The genes are TRBV6-5 and TRBJ1-2, with 9 bases that match TRBD1. The CDR3 length is 15 residues. J lost 7 bases, V lost 0 bases, and 6 bases had no gene match. Germline CDR1 is MNHEY and CDR2 is SVGAGI. This chain's CDR3 is CASSYSWGQGGGYTF. Here the CDR3 DNA reads TGTGCCAGCAGTTACTCGTGGGGACAGGGTGGTGGCTACACCTTC.

This chain connects TRBV7-3 to TRBJ1-1; 7 bases fit TRBD1. V lost 2 bases to trimming and J lost 0 bases; unmatched junction nucleotides: 3. This CDR3 comprises 15 residues. Germline CDR1 reads SGHTA; CDR2 reads FQGTGA. The CDR3 DNA is TGTGCCAGCAGCTTACCCGGACAGGTGAACACTGAAGCTTTCTTT. Its translation is CASSLPGQVNTEAFF.

This sequence joins TRBV7-6 and TRBJ1-5; D is perhaps TRBD1 (6 bases). The length of the CDR3 is 14 residues. Trimming took 6 bases from V and 3 from J, leaving 12 bases between them. Germline V lookup: CDR1 SGHVS, CDR2 FNYEAQ. The CDR3 DNA reads TGTGCCAGCAGTCCTGACAGGACCAATCAGCCCCAGCATTTT. Protein product: CASSPDRTNQPQHF.

By sample share, this clone is medium-sized. The chain couples TRBV7-9 to TRBJ2-7; D is uncertain. V lost 3 bases, J lost 3 bases, and 9 bases lay in between. Germline assignment: CDR1 SEHNR and CDR2 FQNEAQ (reference sequence). This CDR3 has 13 residues. CDR3 loop: CASSFGAGYEQYF. DNA for the CDR3: TGTGCCAGCAGCTTTGGTGCTGGCTACGAGCAGTACTTC.

Within the sample, this clone is medium-sized. The J gene is TRBJ1-3, the V gene TRBV18; D is unresolved. V gave up 3 bases and J gave up 0 bases, with 9 bases separating them. Per the germline V gene, CDR1 is KGHSH and CDR2 is LQKENI. The CDR3 length is 15 residues. CDR3 coding DNA: TGTGCCAGCTCACCTGGGCAGAGCTCTGGAAACACCATATATTTT. Encoded protein: CASSPGQSSGNTIYF. The full variable domain, completed using reference TRBV18 and TRBJ1-3, is NAGVMQNPRHLVRRRGQEARLRCSPMKGHSHVYWYRQLPEEGLKFMVYLQKENIIDESGMPKERFSAEFPKEGPSILRIQQVVRGDSAAYFCASSPGQSSGNTIYFGEGSWLTVV.

This clone came up a few times. The gene calls are TRBV18 and TRBJ2-5; D perhaps matches TRBD1 (6 bases). Trimming pared 3 bases from V and 5 bases from J, leaving 10 bases between. The CDR3 is made up of 13 amino acids. In germline, CDR1 is KGHSH, CDR2 LQKENI. The CDR3 DNA sequence: TGTGCCAGCTCACCGGCACAGGGCGAGACCCAGTACTTC. Encoded protein: CASSPAQGETQYF.

The chain uses TRBV7-9 and TRBJ2-3, with D tentatively TRBD2 (6 bases). V was pared by 4 bases and J by 3 bases, with 14 bases between. CDR1 is SEHNR and CDR2 is FQNEAQ in the germline V gene (reference sequence). The CDR3 length is 15 residues. In nucleotides, the CDR3 is TGTGCCAGCAGCTCCCAGCTAGCGTCGACAGATACGCAGTATTTT. This gives the protein CASSSQLASTDTQYF.

The chain joins TRBV11-3 to TRBJ2-3; a possible D gene is TRBD2 (6 bases). Germline CDR1 is SGHNT and CDR2 is YENEEA. Trimming removed 1 base from V and 0 bases from J, with 11 bases in between. This CDR3 is built from 16 residues. The CDR3 here is CASSLGAGGSTDTQYF. In DNA form, the CDR3 reads TGTGCCAGCAGCTTAGGTGCCGGGGGAAGCACAGATACGCAGTATTTT.